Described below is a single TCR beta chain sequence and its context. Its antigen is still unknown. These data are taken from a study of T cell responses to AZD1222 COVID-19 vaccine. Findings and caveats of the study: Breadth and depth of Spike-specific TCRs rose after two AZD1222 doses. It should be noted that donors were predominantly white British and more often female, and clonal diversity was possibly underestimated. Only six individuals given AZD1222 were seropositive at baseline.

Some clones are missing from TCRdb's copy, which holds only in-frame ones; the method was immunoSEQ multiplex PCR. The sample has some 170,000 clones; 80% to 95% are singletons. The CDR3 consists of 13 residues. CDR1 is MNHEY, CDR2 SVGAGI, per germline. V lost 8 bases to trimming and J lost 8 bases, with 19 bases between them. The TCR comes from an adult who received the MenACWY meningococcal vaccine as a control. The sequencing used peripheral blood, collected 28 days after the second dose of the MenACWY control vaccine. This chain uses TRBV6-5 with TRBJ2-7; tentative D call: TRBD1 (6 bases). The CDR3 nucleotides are TGTGCCAGCGGCCAGGACAGCATCATCAAGCAGTACTTC. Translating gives CASGQDSIIKQYF.